Sequencing of this T cell receptor beta chain was carried out in a study of T cells in Graves' hyperthyroidism and ophthalmopathy. V lost 2 bases, J lost 0 bases, and 7 bases lay in between. Germline-derived CDR1 and CDR2 are DFQATT and SNEGSKA (reference sequence). The CDR3 is 14 amino acids. Using RNA transcripts as the source, TCR beta CDR3 regions were amplified. The TCR CDR3 first-round RT-PCR relied on the HTBI primer set. TCRdb passed the multiplex PCR reads through MiXCR, listing each CDR3 protein once. Of hundreds of thousands of distinct CDR3 sequences listed, just over 45% were seen once; the top ten hold about 7.8%.

The sequencing input was peripheral blood or thyroid tissue (not recorded which). This chain connects TRBV20-1 to TRBJ1-4; D is perhaps TRBD1 (5 bases). The clonotype originates from a woman between 18 and 29 years old with Graves' hyperthyroidism. The DNA for the CDR3 is TGCAGTGCTAGACTACAGGCAACTAATGAAAAACTGTTTTTT. Translation gives CSARLQATNEKLFF.